This T cell receptor (beta chain) originates from a study of T cells in Graves' hyperthyroidism and ophthalmopathy (dated by TCRdb to about 2019). The study in broad terms: Peripheral blood was sampled at the time of initial diagnosis, prior to any treatment. TCR V-J signatures able to tell the groups apart were searched for in a discovery cohort of about a hundred patients, of whom over 40 had Graves' ophthalmopathy and around 56 had stable Graves' hyperthyroidism. Whether ophthalmopathy could be predicted prospectively was tested in an independent validation cohort made up of some 20 hyperthyroidism patients plus 17 patients who later progressed to ophthalmopathy. The paper describes TCR Vbeta CDR3 sequencing of 135 peripheral blood samples, made up of roughly 40 ophthalmopathy patients, 70 to 75 hyperthyroidism patients and roughly 17 progressor patients. In addition, the study compared T-cell repertoires in thyroid tissue and in blood from roughly six Graves' hyperthyroidism patients. After sampling, hyperthyroidism patients received methimazole starting at 30 mg daily, and ophthalmopathy patients received high-dose intravenous methylprednisolone. The 100 or so discovery patients were divided at random into training and test sets in a 7:3 ratio.

This clonotype was detected only a few times. Its antigen remains undetermined. No clone much larger than this one lies a single base away; base qualities are absent. Results and caveats for the whole study, not just this receptor: Sample size was not statistically predetermined, and investigators were not blinded to group allocation. Ophthalmopathy was separated from stable hyperthyroidism by a 13 V-J signature model, with around 88% sensitivity and 81% to 82% specificity obtained in cross-validation and 80%/75% obtained in testing. Blood samples also contained most of the expanded thyroid clonotypes (frequency above 0.001), which suggests that blood repertoires may reflect thyroid immune responses. During validation, the model predicted progression to ophthalmopathy a median of approximately 6 months ahead of onset, with more than 55% sensitivity and 72% to 80% specificity.

Ophthalmopathy patients had moderately to severely active disease, with a Clinical Activity Score of 3 or more, a NOSPECS grade of 4 or more, and a disease duration of less than 3 months. The study excluded patients with uncontrolled infections, other autoimmune diseases, pregnancy or lactation. Clinical symptoms, serum thyroxine and TRAb, thyroid ultrasound, and orbital computed tomography formed the basis for the diagnoses. Ficoll-Paque density gradient centrifugation was used to isolate PBMCs from about 10 ml of fresh peripheral blood. Total RNA was extracted with Trizol reagent, and quality was checked on an Agilent 2100 Bioanalyzer. Amplification of TCR beta CDR3 regions was carried out from RNA transcripts. The first round of RT-PCR for the TCR CDR3 was performed with the HTBI primer set and the Qiagen OneStep RT-PCR kit. Libraries were constructed in a second round of multiplex PCR, after which size selection and purification were performed. The libraries were sequenced on an Illumina HiSeq2000 using paired-end 100 bp reads. The paper's data handling went like this. SOAPnuke was used to process the raw data, throwing out any read that contained adapters or uncalled bases, had a mean Phred below 15, or lacked an exact constant-primer or identifier match. High-quality paired reads were merged using COPE v1.2.5, and each unique nucleotide sequence was defined as a clonotype. MiTCR v1.1 was used to align the clonotypes against IMGT TRBV, TRBD and TRBJ reference segments. The analysis was restricted to V-J combinations with a frequency above 0.0001, which together covered 99.2% of the repertoires. A TCS score was defined as the ratio between F50 (clonal expansion) and ExV (chaos), using BLOSUM62-based TCRdist between CDR3 peptides within each V-J. Welch's t-statistics and random forest reduced 500 to 650 V-J features to fewer than 15, which were used in a naive Bayes classifier (R e1071). The public reads were run again by TCRdb, first through fastp at Q25 and then through MiXCR, and only productive beta chains were kept. CDR3 protein sequences are deduplicated, and each keeps its most common genes and DNA. The V and J calls reflect TCRdb's pipeline rather than the authors' work. Here the sample has a few hundred thousand distinct CDR3 sequences; 13% to 15% occur a single time. The ten largest clones add up to roughly 19% of the sample.

The CDR3 measures 13 amino acids from cysteine to phenylalanine. The kept DNA is CDR3 alone, 39 bases in frame from the first base. V loses 0 bases, J loses 5 bases, and the germline ends lie 8 bases apart. For CDR1 and CDR2, the germline V gene lists SGHRS and YFSETQ. The receptor comes from a woman aged 55-75 years with Graves' ophthalmopathy. Sequencing was done on a sample of blood. The chain employs TRBV5-1 and TRBJ2-5; the D segment cannot be called with confidence. The sequence in DNA is TGCGCCAGCAGCTTGGGTAGCTTGGAGACCCAGTACTTC. Translated, it gives CASSLGSLETQYF.